The 18 T cell receptor beta chains below come from one sample, sequenced in a study of CD8 T cells in ankylosing spondylitis. Findings of the study overall: What appeared characteristic of ankylosing spondylitis blood was a TCR beta motif of several highly homologous variants.

These receptors have no identified antigens. In TCRdb, the 5' RACE reads were re-called with MiXCR into one record per CDR3 protein. In the table there are roughly 700,000 distinct CDR3 sequences, roughly 20% of which are singletons. Sequenced sample: blood, either unsorted or a sorted T cell fraction (not recorded which). These receptors all stem from a male donor with ankylosing spondylitis.

This chain uses TRBV7-2 with TRBJ2-3, with 10 bases lining up with TRBD2. The CDR3 has 16 amino acids. Germline trimming cut 1 base from V and 5 bases from J; bases unmatched to any gene: 6. Per the germline V gene, CDR1 is SGHTA and CDR2 is FQGNSA. CDR3 coding DNA: TGTGCCAGCAGCTTAGTACTAGCGGGGTCGGGAGATACGCAGTATTTT. Protein product: CASSLVLAGSGDTQYF.

This clonotype was seen a single time. This chain connects TRBV24-1 to TRBJ2-2; 10 bases match TRBD2. The germline gives CDR1 KGHDR, CDR2 SFDVKD. With V trimmed by 3 bases and J by 6 bases, 6 bases remained unmatched. The CDR3 is made up of 16 amino acids. The CDR3 region has the DNA TGTGCCACCAGTGATAAGCGGGGGGGCCGACCCGGGGAGCTGTTTTTT. As protein: CATSDKRGGRPGELFF.

This clonotype was seen only a few times. This CDR3 is CASSVTTDSNQPQHF. The CDR3 coding sequence is TGTGCCAGCAGCGTAACGACAGATAGCAATCAGCCCCAGCATTTT. V and J are TRBV7-2 and TRBJ1-5, with D perhaps matching TRBD1 (5 bases). The CDR3 extends over 15 amino acids. V lost 5 bases and J 0 bases, leaving 11 bases between the germline ends. Germline lookup yields CDR1 SGHTA and CDR2 FQGNSA. The variable domain in full, with the rest retrieved from reference TRBV7-2 and TRBJ1-5, is GAGVSQSPSNKVTEKGKDVELRCDPISGHTALYWYRQSLGQGLEFLIYFQGNSAPDKSGLPSDRFSAERTGGSVSTLTIQRTQQEDSAVYLCASSVTTDSNQPQHFGDGTRLSIL.

This CDR3 reads CASSLPSGSVYNEQFF. The CDR3 nucleotides are TGCGCCAGCAGCTTACCTAGCGGGAGTGTCTACAATGAGCAGTTCTTC. The chain employs TRBV5-1 and TRBJ2-1, with 10 bases aligning to TRBD2. V gave up 2 bases and J gave up 3 bases; unmatched junction bases: 5. CDR1 SGHRS and CDR2 YFSETQ come from the germline V gene. This CDR3 region has 16 residues.

The V gene is TRBV20-1, the J gene TRBJ1-4, with D unclear. The V and J ends lost 0 bases and 8 bases respectively, with 10 bases between them. The CDR3 consists of 13 residues. CDR1 and CDR2 (germline): DFQATT, SNEGSKA (reference sequence). Here the CDR3 DNA reads TGCAGTGCTAGAGATATAACAGCCGAAAAACTGTTTTTT. Amino acids: CSARDITAEKLFF.

This rearrangement joins TRBV6-2 or TRBV6-3 to TRBJ2-3, with 7 bases fitting TRBD2. After removal of 0 bases from V and 0 bases from J, the junction contained 15 bases not matched to a gene. CDR3 length: 20 residues. The germline V gene encodes CDR1 MNHEY and CDR2 SVGEGT. CDR3 amino acids: CASSYSLRGRESSSTDTQYF. In nucleotides, the CDR3 is TGTGCCAGCAGTTACTCCCTCAGAGGGCGGGAGTCCTCCAGCACAGATACGCAGTATTTT.

This clonotype was recorded at least ten times. This sequence joins TRBV12-3 or TRBV12-4 and TRBJ2-7; tentatively, D is TRBD2 (7 bases). CDR3 size: 14 residues. V lost 3 bases to trimming and J lost 4 bases, with 13 bases between them. The CDR3 DNA follows: TGTGCCAGCAGTTTCGACGGGGGGCCGTACGAGCAGTACTTC. This translates into CASSFDGGPYEQYF.

CDR3 nucleotide sequence: TGCAGCGTTCGGACCGGACAGGGCGGGTCCGGGGAGCTGTTTTTT. Translating gives CSVRTGQGGSGELFF. This chain uses TRBV29-1 with TRBJ2-2; 8 bases align to TRBD1. Trimming removed 5 bases from V and 6 bases from J; junction bases left unmatched: 11. Looked up from germline, CDR1 is SQVTM and CDR2 is ANQGSEA. This CDR3 is 15 amino acids long.

The CDR3 is CASSTSNNEQFF. CDR3 bases: TGTGCCAGCAGCACTTCAAACAATGAGCAGTTCTTC. This sequence joins TRBV11-2 and TRBJ2-1, with D hard to call. Germline CDR1 SGHAT, CDR2 FQNNGV. V lost 5 bases and J lost 5, with 7 bases in between. This CDR3 region has 12 residues.

In this sample, this clonotype turned up a few times. The V and J genes are TRBV4-1 and TRBJ2-3, with D perhaps matching TRBD2 (5 bases). V dropped 0 bases and J dropped 2 bases, with 12 bases sitting between them. The CDR3 has 16 amino acids. Germline assignment: CDR1 MGHRA and CDR2 YSYEKL. CDR3 region: CASSQDNGGPTDTQYF. CDR3 coding DNA: TGCGCCAGCAGCCAAGATAATGGCGGGCCCACAGATACGCAGTATTTT.

V usage is TRBV28 and J usage is TRBJ2-1; no clear D. Germline CDR1 and CDR2: MDHEN and SYDVKM. Trimming removed 3 bases at V and 0 bases at J, with 9 bases between. The CDR3 contains 15 residues. The CDR3 DNA reads as TGTGCCAGCAGTTTCCCGTCCGGCTCCTACAATGAGCAGTTCTTC. Translated, it gives CASSFPSGSYNEQFF. Full variable domain (missing parts from reference TRBV28 and TRBJ2-1): DVKVTQSSRYLVKRTGEKVFLECVQDMDHENMFWYRQDPGLGLRLIYFSYDVKMKEKGDIPEGYSVSREKKERFSLILESASTNQTSMYLCASSFPSGSYNEQFFGPGTRLTVL.

This sequence joins TRBV25-1 and TRBJ1-4; no reliable D call. V was pared by 1 base and J by 8 bases, with 23 bases between. This CDR3 comprises 18 residues. Per the germline V gene, CDR1 is MGHDK and CDR2 is SYGVNS. DNA for the CDR3: TGTGCCAGCAGTGAATCGGGTATCGGGGATTCGGGAGGAGAAAAACTGTTTTTT. Translation: CASSESGIGDSGGEKLFF.

The chain has TRBV5-1 and TRBJ1-5, with a possible D match to TRBD1 (6 bases). V was trimmed by 4 bases and J by 7 bases, leaving 15 bases between them. Per the germline V gene, CDR1 is SGHRS and CDR2 is YFSETQ. This CDR3 region has 14 residues. CDR3 protein: CASSPRGGEQPQHF. The CDR3 DNA reads TGCGCCAGCAGCCCGCGAGGGGGAGAGCAGCCCCAGCATTTT. The complete variable domain, with remaining parts taken from reference TRBV5-1 and TRBJ1-5, reads KAGVTQTPRYLIKTRGQQVTLSCSPISGHRSVSWYQQTPGQGLQFLFEYFSETQRNKGNFPGRFSGRQFSNSRSEMNVSTLELGDSALYLCASSPRGGEQPQHFGDGTRLSIL.

The V call is TRBV20-1, the J call TRBJ2-7; possible D gene TRBD2, 6 bases. CDR3 length: 14 residues. From germline, CDR1 is DFQATT and CDR2 SNEGSKA (reference sequence). Trimming took 5 bases from V and 0 from J, leaving 14 bases between them. The CDR3 nucleotides are TGCAGTGCTTACGAAACGGACTACTCCTACGAGCAGTACTTC. Encoded protein: CSAYETDYSYEQYF.

The V call is TRBV5-5, the J call TRBJ1-4, with no clear D. CDR1 and CDR2 (germline): SGHKS, YYEKEE (reference sequence). CDR3 length: 14 amino acids. The V end lost 2 bases, the J end lost 5 bases, and 10 bases lay between the germline ends. CDR3 nucleotides: TGTGCCAGCAGCTTCCAGACAAAGAATGAAAAACTGTTTTTT. It specifies CASSFQTKNEKLFF.

The chain uses TRBV27 and TRBJ2-7; D call uncertain. Trimming shortened V by 0 bases and J by 7 bases, and 10 bases separated the two germline ends. This CDR3 spans 13 amino acids. Germline CDR1 and CDR2: MNHEY and SMNVEV (reference sequence). The CDR3 here is CASSLSSSVEQYF. CDR3 DNA: TGTGCCAGCAGTTTATCCAGTTCAGTGGAGCAGTACTTC.

In its sample, this clonotype was seen many times. V usage is TRBV19 and J usage is TRBJ1-5, with D perhaps TRBD1 (6 bases). The CDR3 is 13 amino acids. V lost 5 bases, J lost 3 bases, and 8 bases lay in between. Germline CDR1 is LNHDA and CDR2 is SQIVND (reference sequence). The CDR3 bases are TGTGCCAGTAGTCCGGGACACAATCAGCCCCAGCATTTT. It is translated as CASSPGHNQPQHF.

The chain uses TRBV30 and TRBJ2-1; D is uncertain. V gave up 4 bases and J gave up 1 base, with 11 bases separating them. Germline V gives CDR1 GTSNPN, CDR2 SVGIG (reference sequence). CDR3 length equals 14 residues. The CDR3 bases are TGTGCCTGGAACCGGCTAGGGTCCTACAATGAGCAGTTCTTC. Its protein product is CAWNRLGSYNEQFF.